The present TCR beta chain was sequenced within a study of blood T cell repertoires in COVID-19. Measured with immunoSEQ multiplex PCR; TCRdb has only the in-frame clones, and not every one. The data show 250,000 to 350,000 clones, nearly 90% seen once. J lost 4 bases, V lost 4 bases, and 3 bases had no gene match. Germline values: CDR1 MNHEY, CDR2 SVGAGI. The CDR3 loop spans 13 amino acids. The receptor was derived from a woman aged 30 to 39 who had recovered from COVID-19. Sequenced: PBMCs or T cells enriched from blood (not recorded which). The rearrangement links TRBV6-5 to TRBJ1-2; 7 nucleotides match TRBD1. CDR3 in DNA: TGTGCCAGCAGTTCGCGGACAGGCTATGGCTACACCTTC. Its protein is CASSSRTGYGYTF.